The next 9 T cell receptor beta chains were all read from a single sample in a study of blood T cell repertoires in COVID-19. Repertoires were generated with immunoSEQ multiplex PCR, while TCRdb's copy carries only in-frame clones and drops some. In the table there are roughly 500,000 clones, roughly 89% of which are singletons. The sample taken for sequencing was peripheral blood. These receptor sequences come from a young man with COVID-19, enrolled during active disease.

This clone was seen ten or more times. The V gene is TRBV27, the J gene TRBJ2-7; 8 nucleotides agree with TRBD2. V lost 5 bases to trimming and J lost 0 bases; unmatched junction nucleotides: 6. Germline assignment: CDR1 MNHEY and CDR2 SMNVEV (reference sequence). This CDR3 is built from 15 residues. CDR3 region: CASSPTSGASYEQYF. The CDR3 nucleotides are TGTGCCAGCAGTCCTACTAGCGGAGCCTCCTACGAGCAGTACTTC.

The rearrangement joins TRBV11-3 to TRBJ2-2; D call uncertain. The CDR3 sequence is 14 residues long. V was clipped by 3 bases and J by 5 bases, with 10 bases between them. Germline V lookup: CDR1 SGHNT, CDR2 YENEEA. The CDR3 region is CASSLYPATGELFF. CDR3 DNA: TGTGCCAGCAGCTTGTATCCAGCGACCGGGGAGCTGTTTTTT.

The chain uses TRBV29-1 and TRBJ2-3; 15 positions agree with TRBD2. Trimming took 0 bases from V and 3 from J; bases not matched to a gene: 13. CDR1 is SQVTM, CDR2 ANQGSEA, per germline. This CDR3 contains 20 residues. DNA of the CDR3: TGCAGCGTTGAAGATCGAAGGGGGGGACTAGCGGGAGGATGGACAGATACGCAGTATTTT. Its translation: CSVEDRRGGLAGGWTDTQYF.

Note on this clone: Sequence at one end of the junction differs from germline and may be a read error. The chain has TRBV19 and TRBJ2-1, with a possible D match to TRBD2 (6 bases). This CDR3 spans 16 amino acids. The germline gives CDR1 LNHDA, CDR2 SQIVND (reference sequence). CDR3 sequence: CASTIGTRGGNNEQFF. CDR3 sequence (DNA): TGTGCCAGTACTATAGGGACTCGGGGCGGGAACAATGAGCAGTTCTTC.

The J gene is TRBJ2-5, the V gene TRBV5-4; TRBD2 aligns across 8 bases. Losses at the gene ends were 9 bases for V and 0 bases for J; bases not matched to a gene: 7. Looked up from germline, CDR1 is SGHNT and CDR2 is YYREEE (reference sequence). The length of the CDR3 is 14 residues. The DNA for the CDR3 is TGTGCCATCGCGGGGGGACTGTACCAAGAGACCCAGTACTTC. Its protein product is CAIAGGLYQETQYF.

This clone turned up a few times. The CDR3 reads CASRVGGTEAFF. For the CDR3, the DNA is TGTGCCAGCAGGGTTGGAGGGACTGAAGCTTTCTTT. The chain recombines TRBV2 with TRBJ1-1; D unclear. This CDR3 spans 12 amino acids. The germline V and J ends were trimmed by 6 bases and 5 bases, with 10 bases remaining between them. Germline CDR1 and CDR2: SNHLY and FYNNEI.

This sequence joins TRBV2 and TRBJ2-1; 10 nucleotides match TRBD2. The V and J ends lost 1 base and 6 bases, in that order; junction bases with no gene match: 3. Germline V gene lookup returns CDR1 SNHLY and CDR2 FYNNEI. The CDR3 is 15 residues long. The CDR3: CASSEVSGGANEQFF. CDR3 nucleotide sequence: TGTGCCAGCAGTGAAGTAAGCGGGGGGGCCAATGAGCAGTTCTTC.

The chain carries TRBV6-5 and TRBJ1-5, with 7 nucleotides matching TRBD1. Germline V gene lookup returns CDR1 MNHEY and CDR2 SVGAGI. The length of the CDR3 is 14 residues. The V gene end was trimmed by 6 bases and the J gene end by 4 bases; junction bases not matched to a gene: 6. The CDR3 loop reads CASRKNRGNQPQHF. The CDR3, as DNA: TGTGCCAGCAGGAAAAACAGGGGAAATCAGCCCCAGCATTTT.

CDR3 bases: TGTGCCAGCAGTGAAGCGCCTAGCGGGAGCTACCGTGGGACCCAGTACTTC. Protein: CASSEAPSGSYRGTQYF. This chain joins TRBV6-1 and TRBJ2-5; TRBD2 agrees at 10 bases. From germline, CDR1 is MNHNS and CDR2 SASEGT. Trimming at V came to 0 bases and at J to 7 bases, leaving 11 bases not matched to a gene. The CDR3 runs 17 residues.